The subject of this entry is one TCR beta chain. These data are taken from a study of T cells after yellow fever vaccination. Study in general: Four memory subsets, EM, EMRA, CM and Tscm, were sorted by CD3, CD45RA, CCR7, CD95. Broader study findings: Sorted memory cells at day 0 lacked detectable levels of almost all vaccine-responding clonotypes. Although most clonotypes did not, a small share appeared in both CD4 and CD8 compartments.

A 5'RACE template-switching step, the method used to make TCR cDNA, added a universal primer site and UMIs. TCRdb used MiXCR to reprocess the 5' RACE reads, holding one entry per CDR3 protein. Of 27,000 or so distinct CDR3 sequences detected, under 5.5% appear once; the ten largest clones hold roughly two fifths. Source: PBMCs, either bulk or a sorted T-cell subset (CD4+, CD8+, memory, or dextramer-sorted; not recorded which), taken on the day of the yellow fever booster vaccination. The origin of this receptor is a man aged 18-30 years who received the YFV17D yellow fever vaccine.

CDR3 sequence: CASSYGVQGMYEQFF. The CDR3 bases are TGTGCCAGCAGTTACGGCGTACAGGGGATGTATGAGCAGTTCTTC. This chain links TRBV6-2 or TRBV6-3 with TRBJ2-1; TRBD1 aligns across 7 bases. CDR3 size: 15 residues. V gave up 2 bases and J gave up 8 bases; unmatched junction bases: 9. Per germline, CDR1 MNHEY and CDR2 SVGEGT.